The present entry profiles one T cell receptor beta chain with its context. Its matching antigen is unknown. This record comes from a study of blood T cells in healthy people across ages. Study-level background: Template switching caught about one barcoded beta molecule for each two T cells.

The second PCR ran about 6 to 12 cycles with a sample-barcoded 5' primer and J-beta primers. TCRdb independently ran MiXCR on the 5' RACE reads; one entry per CDR3 protein. The data contain over 1.5 million distinct CDR3 sequences, around 50% of them singletons. This CDR3 is built from 13 residues. V was trimmed by 7 bases and J by 8 bases, leaving 17 bases between them. CDR1 is ENHRY and CDR2 is SYGVKD in the germline V gene. Findings and caveats of the study: A strong correlation between TCR beta diversity and naive T cell percentage was seen. Unsorted PBMCs prevented conclusive naive versus antigen-experienced comparison. Expanded clonotype shifts may have been confounded, as the donors had an unknown CMV status.

Sample: blood. The clonotype was recovered from a woman between 40 and 50 years old in good health. The chain has TRBV10-3 and TRBJ1-2; D gene ambiguous. The CDR3 nucleotides read TGTGCCATCACGGCCGAACCACTATCCGGCTACACCTTC. Its translation: CAITAEPLSGYTF.